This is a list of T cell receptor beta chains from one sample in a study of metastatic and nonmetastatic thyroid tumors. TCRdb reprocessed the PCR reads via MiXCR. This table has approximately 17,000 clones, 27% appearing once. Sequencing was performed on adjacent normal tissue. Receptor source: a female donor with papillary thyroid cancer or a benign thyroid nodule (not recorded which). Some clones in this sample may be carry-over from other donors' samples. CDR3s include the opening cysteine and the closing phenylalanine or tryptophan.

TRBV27,CASQGAGVYGYTF
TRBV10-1,CASSETRAGETQYF
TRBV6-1,CASSQEYGYTF
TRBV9,CASSVRAEGGRTEQYF
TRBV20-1,CSARDLVRSYEQYF
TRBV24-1,CATSGGAPSYEQYF
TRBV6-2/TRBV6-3,CASRTIAGGLNEQFF
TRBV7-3,CASSLTGHSGPYNEQFF
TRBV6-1,CASSGLTGRTEAFF
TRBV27,CASSWTSDSYDQYF
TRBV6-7,CASSYSTSGSTDTQYF
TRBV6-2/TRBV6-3,CASSYPPPGGSNEQFF
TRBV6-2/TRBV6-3,CASSYSPWTGGSQPQHF
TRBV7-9,CASSPYPGGFNTGELFF
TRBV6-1,CASSEAAGEGTEAFF
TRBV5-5,CASSLRERLTDTQYF
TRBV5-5,CASSLGGEAFF
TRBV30,CAWSESALWSNEQFF
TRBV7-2,CASSSYLANEQYF
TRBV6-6,CASSYWPSGHTDTQYF
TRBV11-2,CASGDEWRANEQFF
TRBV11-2,CASSSGGSTEAFF
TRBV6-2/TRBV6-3,CASSYSMDRGELFF
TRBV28,CASSLPQGLPYGYTF
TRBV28,CASSWERPFEQYF
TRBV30,CASPKPGRAYEQYF
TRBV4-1,CASSQVIVGYEQYF
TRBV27,CASSFAQVSYEQYF